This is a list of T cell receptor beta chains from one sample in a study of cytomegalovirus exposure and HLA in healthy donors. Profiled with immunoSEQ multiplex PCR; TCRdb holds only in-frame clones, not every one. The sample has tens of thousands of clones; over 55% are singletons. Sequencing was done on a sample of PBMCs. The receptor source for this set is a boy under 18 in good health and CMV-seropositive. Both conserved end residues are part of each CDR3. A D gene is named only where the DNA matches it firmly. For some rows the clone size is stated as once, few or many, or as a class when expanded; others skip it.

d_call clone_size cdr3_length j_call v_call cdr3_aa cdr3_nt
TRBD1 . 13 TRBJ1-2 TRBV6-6 CACRTGEGYGYTF TGTGCCTGTAGGACAGGGGAGGGCTATGGCTACACCTTC
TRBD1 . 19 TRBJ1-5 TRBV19 CASSIRTGGTTHSNQPQHF TGTGCCAGTAGTATTAGGACAGGGGGAACTACTCATAGCAATCAGCCCCAGCATTTT
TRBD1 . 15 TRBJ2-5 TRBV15 CATSPGGTGAETQYF TGTGCCACCAGCCCTGGGGGGACAGGGGCGGAGACCCAGTACTTC
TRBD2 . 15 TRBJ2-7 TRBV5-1 CASSLAGSGIGEQYF TGCGCCAGCAGCTTGGCCGGTAGCGGGATAGGCGAGCAGTACTTC
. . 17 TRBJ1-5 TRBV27 CASSPWVFSGVDQPQHF TGTGCCAGCAGTCCATGGGTTTTTTCGGGGGTGGATCAGCCCCAGCATTTT
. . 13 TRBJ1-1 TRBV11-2 CASSLGLRLEAFF TGTGCCAGCAGCTTGGGGCTGAGACTCGAAGCTTTCTTT
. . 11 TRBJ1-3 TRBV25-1 CASSARYTIYF TGTGCCAGCAGTGCCCGGTACACCATATATTTT
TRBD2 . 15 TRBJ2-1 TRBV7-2 CASSLGLADYNEQFF TGTGCCAGCAGCTTAGGGCTAGCGGACTACAATGAGCAGTTCTTC
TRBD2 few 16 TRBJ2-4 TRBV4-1 CASSLTSGGAKNIQYF TGCGCCAGCAGCCTTACTAGCGGGGGGGCCAAAAACATTCAGTACTTC
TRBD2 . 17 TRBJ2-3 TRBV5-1 CASSQRDSGRVTDTQYF TGCGCCAGCAGCCAGAGAGATAGCGGGAGGGTAACAGATACGCAGTATTTT
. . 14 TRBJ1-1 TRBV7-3 CASSSEGRGTEAFF TGTGCCAGCAGCTCCGAAGGGAGGGGGACTGAAGCTTTCTTT
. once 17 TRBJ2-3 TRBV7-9 CASSLGIGQPSTDTQYF TGTGCCAGCAGCTTGGGTATCGGACAGCCTAGCACAGATACGCAGTATTTT
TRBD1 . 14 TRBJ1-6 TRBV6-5 CASSWGQHNSPLHF TGTGCCAGCAGTTGGGGACAGCATAATTCACCCCTCCACTTT
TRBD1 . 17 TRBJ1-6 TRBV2 CASWDRGRLKNNSPLHF TGTGCCAGCTGGGACAGGGGGCGCCTAAAGAATAATTCACCCCTCCACTTT
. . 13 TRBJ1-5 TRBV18 CASSPGFRQPQHF TGTGCCAGCTCACCAGGGTTCAGGCAGCCCCAGCATTTT
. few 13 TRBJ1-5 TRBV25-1 CASRAGNNQPQHF TGTGCCAGCAGAGCAGGGAACAATCAGCCCCAGCATTTT
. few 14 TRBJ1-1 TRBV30 CAWMTGTPNTEAFF TGTGCCTGGATGACCGGGACACCGAACACTGAAGCTTTCTTT
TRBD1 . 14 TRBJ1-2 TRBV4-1 CASSSRQGNYGYTF TGCGCCAGCAGCTCCCGACAGGGTAACTATGGCTACACCTTC
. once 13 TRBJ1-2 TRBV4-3 CASSPTRVYGYTF TGCGCCAGCAGTCCGACCCGGGTCTATGGCTACACCTTC
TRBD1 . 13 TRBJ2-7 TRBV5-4 CASSIQGAGEQYF TGTGCCAGCAGCATACAGGGGGCAGGGGAGCAGTACTTC
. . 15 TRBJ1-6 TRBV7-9 CASSLKSGTSSPLHF TGTGCCAGCAGCTTAAAATCCGGGACTAGTTCACCCCTCCACTTT
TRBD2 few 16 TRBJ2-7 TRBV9 CASSSRLAGGSYEQYF TGTGCCAGCAGCTCCCGGCTAGCGGGGGGGTCCTACGAGCAGTACTTC
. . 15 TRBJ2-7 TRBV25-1 CASRQDGGFSYEQYF TGTGCCAGCAGACAAGACGGGGGATTCTCCTACGAGCAGTACTTC
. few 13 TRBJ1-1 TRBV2 CASSEDSPGGAFF TGTGCCAGCAGTGAAGACTCACCCGGTGGAGCTTTCTTT
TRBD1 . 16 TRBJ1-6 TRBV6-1 CASSEWQGAYGSPLHF TGTGCCAGCAGTGAATGGCAGGGGGCGTACGGTTCACCCCTCCACTTT
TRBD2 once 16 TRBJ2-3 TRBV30 CAWSVRSGATGGTQYF TGTGCCTGGAGTGTACGGAGCGGGGCCACCGGGGGTACGCAGTATTTT
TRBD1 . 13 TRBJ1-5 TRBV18 CASSPTGPQPQHF TGTGCCAGCTCACCGACAGGGCCTCAGCCCCAGCATTTT
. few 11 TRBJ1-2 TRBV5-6 CASSLYDGYTF TGTGCCAGCAGCTTATATGATGGCTACACCTTC
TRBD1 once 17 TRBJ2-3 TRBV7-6 CASSLPGTGIFADTQYF TGTGCCAGCAGCCTGCCCGGGACAGGGATTTTCGCAGATACGCAGTATTTT
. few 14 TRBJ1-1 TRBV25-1 CASRPRGSNTEAFF TGTGCCAGCAGGCCCAGGGGTTCCAACACTGAAGCTTTCTTT
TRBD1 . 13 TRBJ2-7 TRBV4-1 CASSRDRDLEQYF TGCGCCAGCAGCCGGGACAGGGACCTCGAGCAGTACTTC
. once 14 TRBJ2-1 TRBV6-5 CASSQLAGTYEQFF TGTGCCAGCAGCCAGCTGGCGGGTACTTATGAGCAGTTCTTC
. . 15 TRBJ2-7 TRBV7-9 CASSLVVPLNYEQYF TGTGCCAGCAGCTTAGTGGTACCACTGAACTACGAGCAGTACTTC
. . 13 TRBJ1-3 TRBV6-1 CASSGGRGNTIYF TGTGCCAGCAGTGGTGGCCGAGGAAACACCATATATTTT
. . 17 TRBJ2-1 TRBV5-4 CASSAGLWPSSYNEQFF TGTGCCAGCAGCGCGGGGCTCTGGCCTAGCTCCTACAATGAGCAGTTCTTC
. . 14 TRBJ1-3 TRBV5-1 CASSFVPGENTIYF TGCGCCAGCAGCTTTGTGCCAGGGGAAAACACCATATATTTT